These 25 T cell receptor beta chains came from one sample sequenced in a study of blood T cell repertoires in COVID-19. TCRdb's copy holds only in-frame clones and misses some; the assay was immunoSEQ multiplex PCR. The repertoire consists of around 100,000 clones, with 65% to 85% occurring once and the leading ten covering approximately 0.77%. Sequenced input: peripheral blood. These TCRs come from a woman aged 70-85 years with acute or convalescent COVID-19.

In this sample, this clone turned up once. CDR3 in amino acids: CASSLVAGPSDTQYF. The CDR3 DNA reads TGCGCCAGCAGCTTGGTAGCAGGGCCCTCGGATACGCAGTATTTT. The chain links TRBV5-1 to TRBJ2-3, with a tentative D call TRBD1 (5 bases). The ends were cut back, 0 bases at V and 6 bases at J, with 14 bases in the middle. Germline assignment: CDR1 SGHRS and CDR2 YFSETQ. The CDR3 totals 15 residues. Together with reference TRBV5-1 and TRBJ2-3, the CDR3 gives the full variable domain: KAGVTQTPRYLIKTRGQQVTLSCSPISGHRSVSWYQQTPGQGLQFLFEYFSETQRNKGNFPGRFSGRQFSNSRSEMNVSTLELGDSALYLCASSLVAGPSDTQYFGPGTRLTVL.

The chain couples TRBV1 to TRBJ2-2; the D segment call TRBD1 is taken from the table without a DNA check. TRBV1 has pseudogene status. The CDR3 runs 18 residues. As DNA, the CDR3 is TGCACCAGCAGCCAAGTCCAGGGGACAGGGGGCCACACCGGGGAGCTGTTTTTT. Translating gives CTSSQVQGTGGHTGELFF.

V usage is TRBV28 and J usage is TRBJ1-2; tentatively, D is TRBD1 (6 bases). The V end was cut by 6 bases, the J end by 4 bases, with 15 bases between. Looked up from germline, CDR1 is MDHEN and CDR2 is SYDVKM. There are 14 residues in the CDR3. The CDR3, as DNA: TGTGCCAGCAGAAAGGGGGGGGAGGGCTATGGCTACACCTTC. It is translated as CASRKGGEGYGYTF.

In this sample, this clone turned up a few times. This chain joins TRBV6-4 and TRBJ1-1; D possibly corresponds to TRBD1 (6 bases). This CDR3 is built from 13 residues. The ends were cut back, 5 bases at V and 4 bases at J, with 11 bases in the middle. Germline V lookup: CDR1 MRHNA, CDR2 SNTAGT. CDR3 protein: CASSLDSFTEAFF. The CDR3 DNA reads TGTGCCAGCAGTCTGGACAGCTTCACTGAAGCTTTCTTT.

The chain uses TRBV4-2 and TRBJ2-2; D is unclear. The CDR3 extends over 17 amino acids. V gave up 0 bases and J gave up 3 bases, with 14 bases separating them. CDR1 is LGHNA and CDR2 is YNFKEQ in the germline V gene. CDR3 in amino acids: CASSQDPAPRDTGELFF. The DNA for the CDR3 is TGTGCCAGCAGCCAAGATCCAGCCCCCCGGGACACCGGGGAGCTGTTTTTT.

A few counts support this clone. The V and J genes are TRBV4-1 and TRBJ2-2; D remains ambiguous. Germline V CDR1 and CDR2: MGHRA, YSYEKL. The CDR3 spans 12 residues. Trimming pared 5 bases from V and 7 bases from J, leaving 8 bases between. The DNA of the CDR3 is TGCGCCAGCAGCATCGAGATCGGGGAGCTGTTTTTT. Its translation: CASSIEIGELFF.

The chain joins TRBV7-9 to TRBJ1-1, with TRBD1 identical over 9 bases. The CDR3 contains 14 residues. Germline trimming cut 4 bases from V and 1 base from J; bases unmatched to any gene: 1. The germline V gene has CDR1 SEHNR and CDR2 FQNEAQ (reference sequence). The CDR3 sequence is CASSWGQGNTEAFF. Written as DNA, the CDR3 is TGTGCCAGCAGCTGGGGACAGGGGAACACTGAAGCTTTCTTT.

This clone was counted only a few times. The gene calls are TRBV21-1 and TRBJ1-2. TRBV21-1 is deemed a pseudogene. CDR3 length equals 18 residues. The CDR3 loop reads CASSKYGRIGGADYGYTF. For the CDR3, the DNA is TGTGCCAGCAGCAAATATGGTCGCATTGGGGGGGCAGACTATGGCTACACCTTC.

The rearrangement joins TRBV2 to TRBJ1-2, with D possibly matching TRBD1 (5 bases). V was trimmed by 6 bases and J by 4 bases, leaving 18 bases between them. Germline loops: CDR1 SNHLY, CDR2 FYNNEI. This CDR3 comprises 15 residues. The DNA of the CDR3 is TGTGCCAGCAGCGCAGGCAGGGATAGACGCTATGGCTACACCTTC. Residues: CASSAGRDRRYGYTF.

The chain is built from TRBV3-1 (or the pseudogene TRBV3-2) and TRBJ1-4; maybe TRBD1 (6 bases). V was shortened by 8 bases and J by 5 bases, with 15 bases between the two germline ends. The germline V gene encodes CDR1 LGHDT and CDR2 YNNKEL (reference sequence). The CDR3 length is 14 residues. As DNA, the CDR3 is TGTGCCAGCGGACCGACAGGAGTGAATGAAAAACTGTTTTTT. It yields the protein CASGPTGVNEKLFF.

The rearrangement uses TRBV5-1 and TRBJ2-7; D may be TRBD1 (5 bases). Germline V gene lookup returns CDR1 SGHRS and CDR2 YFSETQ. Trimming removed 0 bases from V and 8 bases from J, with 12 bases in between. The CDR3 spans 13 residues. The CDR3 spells CASSLEAREQQYF. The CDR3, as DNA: TGCGCCAGCAGCTTGGAGGCCAGGGAACAGCAGTACTTC.

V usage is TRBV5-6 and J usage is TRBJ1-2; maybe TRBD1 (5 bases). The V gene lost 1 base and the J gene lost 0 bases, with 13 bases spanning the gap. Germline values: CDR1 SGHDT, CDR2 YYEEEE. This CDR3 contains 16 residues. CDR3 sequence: CASSLNAGKSNYGYTF. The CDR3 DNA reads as TGTGCCAGCAGCTTGAACGCAGGGAAATCTAACTATGGCTACACCTTC.

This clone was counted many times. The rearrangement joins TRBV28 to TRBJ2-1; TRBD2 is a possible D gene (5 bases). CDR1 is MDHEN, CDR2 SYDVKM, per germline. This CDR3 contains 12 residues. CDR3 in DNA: TGTGCTACGACTGAGGGTTACAATGAGCAGTTCTTC. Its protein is CATTEGYNEQFF. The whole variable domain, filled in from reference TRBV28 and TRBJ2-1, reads DVKVTQSSRYLVKRTGEKVFLECVQDMDHENMFWYRQDPGLGLRLIYFSYDVKMKEKGDIPEGYSVSREKKERFSLILESASTNQTSMYLCATTEGYNEQFFGPGTRLTVL.

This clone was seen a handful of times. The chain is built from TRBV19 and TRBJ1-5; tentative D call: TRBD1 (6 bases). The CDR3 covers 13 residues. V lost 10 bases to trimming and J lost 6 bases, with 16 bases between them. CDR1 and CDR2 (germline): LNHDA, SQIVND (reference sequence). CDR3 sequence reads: CAITPGGAQPQHF. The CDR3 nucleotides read TGTGCCATCACACCGGGGGGGGCTCAGCCCCAGCATTTT.

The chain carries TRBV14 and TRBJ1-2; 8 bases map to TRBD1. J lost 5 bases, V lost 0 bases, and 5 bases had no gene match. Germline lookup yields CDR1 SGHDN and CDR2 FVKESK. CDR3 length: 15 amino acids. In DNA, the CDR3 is TGTGCCAGCAGCCAAGATCGTCAGGGGGCTTATGGCTACACCTTC. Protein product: CASSQDRQGAYGYTF.

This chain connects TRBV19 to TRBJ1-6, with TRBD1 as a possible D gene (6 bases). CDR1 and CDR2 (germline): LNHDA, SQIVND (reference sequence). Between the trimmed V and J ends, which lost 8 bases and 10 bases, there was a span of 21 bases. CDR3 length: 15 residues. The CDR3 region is CASSPLGQYGSPLHF. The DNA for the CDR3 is TGTGCCAGTTCCCCACTGGGACAATACGGATCACCCCTCCACTTT.

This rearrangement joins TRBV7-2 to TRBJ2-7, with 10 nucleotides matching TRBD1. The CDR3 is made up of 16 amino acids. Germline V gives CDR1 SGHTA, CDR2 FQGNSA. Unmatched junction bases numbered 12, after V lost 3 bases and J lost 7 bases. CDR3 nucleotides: TGTGCCAGCAGCTTGTCGCGGACAGGGGGTTCACGGGAGCAGTACTTC. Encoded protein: CASSLSRTGGSREQYF.

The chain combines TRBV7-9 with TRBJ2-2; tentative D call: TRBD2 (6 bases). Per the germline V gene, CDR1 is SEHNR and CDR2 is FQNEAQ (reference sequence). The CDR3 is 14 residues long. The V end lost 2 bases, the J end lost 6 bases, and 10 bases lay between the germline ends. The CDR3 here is CASSLREPAGELFF. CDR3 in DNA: TGTGCCAGCAGCTTACGGGAGCCAGCCGGGGAGCTGTTTTTT.

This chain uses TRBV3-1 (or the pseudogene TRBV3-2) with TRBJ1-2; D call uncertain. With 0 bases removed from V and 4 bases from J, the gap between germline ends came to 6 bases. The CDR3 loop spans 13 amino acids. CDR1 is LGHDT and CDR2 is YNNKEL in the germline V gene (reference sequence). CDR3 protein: CASSQEGSYGYTF. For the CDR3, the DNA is TGTGCCAGCAGCCAAGAGGGGAGCTATGGCTACACCTTC.

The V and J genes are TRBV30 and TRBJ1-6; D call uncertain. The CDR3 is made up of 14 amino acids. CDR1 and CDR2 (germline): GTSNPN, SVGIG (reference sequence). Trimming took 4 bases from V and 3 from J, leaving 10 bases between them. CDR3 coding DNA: TGTGCCTGGACAGGCAGCTTCTATAATTCACCCCTCCACTTT. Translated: CAWTGSFYNSPLHF.

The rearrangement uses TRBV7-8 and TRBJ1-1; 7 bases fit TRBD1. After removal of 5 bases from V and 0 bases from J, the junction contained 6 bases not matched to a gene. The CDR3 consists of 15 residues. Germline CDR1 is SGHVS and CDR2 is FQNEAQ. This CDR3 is CASSPRTGLNTEAFF. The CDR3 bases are TGTGCCAGCAGCCCTCGGACAGGACTGAACACTGAAGCTTTCTTT.

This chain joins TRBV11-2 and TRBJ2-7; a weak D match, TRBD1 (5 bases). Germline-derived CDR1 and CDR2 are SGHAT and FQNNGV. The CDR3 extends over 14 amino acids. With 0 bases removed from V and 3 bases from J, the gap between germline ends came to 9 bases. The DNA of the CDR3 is TGTGCCAGCAGCTTAGATTCAGGGTACTACGAGCAGTACTTC. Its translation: CASSLDSGYYEQYF.

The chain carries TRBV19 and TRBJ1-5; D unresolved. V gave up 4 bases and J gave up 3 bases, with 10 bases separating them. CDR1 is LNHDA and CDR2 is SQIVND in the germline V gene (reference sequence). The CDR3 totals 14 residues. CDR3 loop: CASSKSQYNQPQHF. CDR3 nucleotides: TGTGCCAGTAGTAAGTCGCAGTACAATCAGCCCCAGCATTTT.

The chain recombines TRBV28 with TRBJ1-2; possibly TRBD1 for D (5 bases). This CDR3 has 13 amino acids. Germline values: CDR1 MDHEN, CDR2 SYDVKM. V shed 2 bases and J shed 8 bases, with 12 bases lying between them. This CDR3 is CASSLNGGLGYTF. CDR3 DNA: TGTGCCAGCAGTTTAAACGGGGGGTTAGGCTACACCTTC.

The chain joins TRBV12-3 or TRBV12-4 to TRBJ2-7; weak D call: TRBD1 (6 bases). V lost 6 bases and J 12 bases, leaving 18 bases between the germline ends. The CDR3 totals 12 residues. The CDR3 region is CASSPPGQKRYF. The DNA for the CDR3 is TGTGCCAGCAGCCCACCGGGACAAAAAAGGTACTTC.